This passage covers 30 T cell receptor beta chains from one sample sequenced in a study of cytomegalovirus exposure and HLA in healthy donors. Researchers ran the PCR with 60 Vbeta and 13 Jbeta primers. TCRdb keeps only in-frame clones here, not all; method: immunoSEQ multiplex PCR. This table holds about 61,000 clones, more than 80% found once. The source material was PBMCs. The source of these receptors is a man aged 25 to 40 in good health and CMV-seropositive.

The gene calls are TRBV11-1 and TRBJ1-6; 7 nucleotides align to TRBD1. CDR1 and CDR2 from the germline V gene are SGHAT and FQDESV (reference sequence). The CDR3 length is 15 residues. V lost 5 bases, J lost 8 bases, and 9 bases stayed unmatched. This CDR3 reads CASSPIDRDDSPLHF. In nucleotides, the CDR3 is TGTGCCAGCAGCCCGATCGACAGGGATGATTCACCCCTCCACTTT.

This chain joins TRBV6-4 and TRBJ2-7, with TRBD2 matching over 7 bases. Germline V lookup: CDR1 MRHNA, CDR2 SNTAGT. Trimming at V came to 3 bases and at J to 3 bases, leaving 8 bases not matched to a gene. The CDR3 is made up of 15 amino acids. The CDR3 sequence is CASSEGRREIYEQYF. The DNA for the CDR3 is TGTGCCAGCAGTGAAGGAAGGCGGGAGATCTACGAGCAGTACTTC.

This sequence joins TRBV11-3 and TRBJ1-6; TRBD1 matches at 7 bases. Unmatched junction bases numbered 1, after V lost 1 base and J lost 7 bases. Germline loops: CDR1 SGHNT, CDR2 YENEEA. CDR3 length equals 14 residues. CDR3 in amino acids: CASSLAGGNSPLHF. CDR3 nucleotide sequence: TGTGCCAGCAGCTTAGCAGGGGGAAATTCACCCCTCCACTTT.

The chain links TRBV2 to TRBJ2-2, with 9 positions matching TRBD1. The CDR3 is 15 residues long. The germline V gene encodes CDR1 SNHLY and CDR2 FYNNEI. The trim removed 10 bases at V and 1 base at J, leaving 7 bases unmatched. The CDR3 coding sequence is TGTGCCACAAGCGGGACAGGGCTGAACACCGGGGAGCTGTTTTTT. Its translation is CATSGTGLNTGELFF.

The rearrangement links TRBV9 to TRBJ2-1; 14 positions agree with TRBD2. V was pared by 0 bases and J by 4 bases, with 0 bases of the junction left unmatched. Per the germline V gene, CDR1 is SGDLS and CDR2 is YYNGEE. The CDR3 extends over 16 amino acids. The CDR3: CASSVGLAGGYNEQFF. CDR3 coding DNA: TGTGCCAGCAGCGTAGGACTAGCGGGAGGGTACAATGAGCAGTTCTTC.

This clone occurred once. The V and J genes are TRBV29-1 and TRBJ2-7, with no clear D. The CDR3 sequence is 13 residues long. Trimming took 6 bases from V and 5 from J, leaving 17 bases between them. The V gene's germline CDR1 is SQVTM and CDR2 ANQGSEA. The CDR3 DNA reads TGCAGCGTCCTCTGGGCGCCAGGTCACGAGCAGTACTTC. Amino acids: CSVLWAPGHEQYF.

CDR3: CASTHSTGGSPYNEQFF. DNA of the CDR3: TGCGCCAGCACCCATTCTACAGGGGGCAGCCCCTACAATGAGCAGTTCTTC. V and J are TRBV5-1 and TRBJ2-1, with TRBD1 identical over 9 bases. The V and J ends lost 6 bases and 2 bases, in that order; junction bases with no gene match: 12. CDR3 size: 17 residues. Germline V gives CDR1 SGHRS, CDR2 YFSETQ. The entire variable domain, with the rest obtained from reference TRBV5-1 and TRBJ2-1, is as follows: KAGVTQTPRYLIKTRGQQVTLSCSPISGHRSVSWYQQTPGQGLQFLFEYFSETQRNKGNFPGRFSGRQFSNSRSEMNVSTLELGDSALYLCASTHSTGGSPYNEQFFGPGTRLTVL.

The V and J genes are TRBV6-4 and TRBJ2-3; TRBD2 matches at 10 bases. In germline, CDR1 is MRHNA, CDR2 SNTAGT. V gave up 0 bases and J gave up 0 bases; unmatched junction bases: 0. The CDR3 spans 16 residues. CDR3 DNA sequence: TGTGCCAGCAGTGACTCGACTAGCGGGAGCACAGATACGCAGTATTTT. Encoded protein: CASSDSTSGSTDTQYF.

The gene calls are TRBV7-2 and TRBJ2-2; 10 bases are a match to TRBD2. Germline CDR1 SGHTA, CDR2 FQGNSA. CDR3 length: 16 residues. V lost 5 bases to trimming and J lost 3 bases; unmatched junction nucleotides: 6. The CDR3 DNA reads as TGTGCCAGCAGCCTTATAGCGGGAGGAGACACCGGGGAGCTGTTTTTT. Translating gives CASSLIAGGDTGELFF.

Note on this clone: Within the sample, other DNA sequences also encode this same CDR3. The genes are TRBV4-1 and TRBJ1-5; no reliable D call. The V gene lost 1 base and the J gene lost 0 bases, with 7 bases spanning the gap. Germline CDR1 is MGHRA and CDR2 is YSYEKL. This CDR3 contains 15 residues. CDR3 residues: CASSQVTDSNQPQHF. DNA for the CDR3: TGCGCCAGCAGCCAAGTTACAGATAGCAATCAGCCCCAGCATTTT.

V is TRBV30 and J is TRBJ2-7; the D gene is possibly TRBD2 (6 bases). V was shortened by 4 bases and J by 0 bases, with 37 bases between the two germline ends. CDR1 GTSNPN and CDR2 SVGIG come from the germline V gene (reference sequence). This CDR3 region has 22 residues. DNA for the CDR3: TGTGCCTGGACCAGAAAATACCACTTAGACGATATCGCGGGACGCTCCTCCTACGAGCAGTACTTC. It is translated as CAWTRKYHLDDIAGRSSYEQYF. Based on the CDR3 plus reference TRBV30 and TRBJ2-7, the full variable domain is SQTIHQWPATLVQPVGSPLSLECTVEGTSNPNLYWYRQAAGRGLQLLFYSVGIGQISSEVPQNLSASRPQDRQFILSSKKLLLSDSGFYLCAWTRKYHLDDIAGRSSYEQYFGPGTRLTVT.

This CDR3 reads CASSLGPPAGNYGYTF. The DNA for the CDR3 is TGTGCCAGCAGCTTAGGGCCGCCGGCAGGGAACTATGGCTACACCTTC. The V and J genes are TRBV7-2 and TRBJ1-2, with D perhaps TRBD1 (5 bases). The CDR3 is made up of 16 amino acids. Trimming stripped 1 base from V and 2 bases from J, with 14 bases between. CDR1 is SGHTA and CDR2 is FQGNSA in the germline V gene.

This clone was detected a few times. The genes are TRBV4-3 and TRBJ1-1, with D possibly TRBD1 on 5 matching bases. V lost 3 bases, J lost 7 bases, and 15 bases lay in between. Per the germline V gene, CDR1 is LGHNA and CDR2 is YSLEER. The CDR3 is 14 residues long. The CDR3 DNA is TGCGCCAGCAGCCACGGGTCGGGGGAGGGTGAAGCTTTCTTT. It specifies CASSHGSGEGEAFF.

The rearrangement joins TRBV25-1 to TRBJ2-2; D unresolved. This CDR3 region has 14 residues. V gave up 7 bases and J gave up 0 bases, with 9 bases separating them. The germline CDR1 and CDR2 sequences are MGHDK and SYGVNS. CDR3 sequence: CASKSRTNTGELFF. The CDR3 coding sequence is TGTGCCAGCAAATCCAGGACGAACACCGGGGAGCTGTTTTTT.

This chain links TRBV28 with TRBJ1-5, with D perhaps TRBD1 (6 bases). The germline gives CDR1 MDHEN, CDR2 SYDVKM. The ends were cut back, 2 bases at V and 0 bases at J, with 17 bases in the middle. CDR3 length: 18 residues. CDR3 in amino acids: CASSLRSRGPYSNQPQHF. DNA for the CDR3: TGTGCCAGCAGTTTACGGTCCAGGGGCCCCTATAGCAATCAGCCCCAGCATTTT.

The chain couples TRBV11-2 to TRBJ2-1, with D perhaps TRBD1 (6 bases). V lost 0 bases and J lost 9, with 6 bases in between. Germline V gene data show CDR1 as SGHAT and CDR2 as FQNNGV. The length of the CDR3 is 12 residues. CDR3 sequence reads: CASSLDRGEQFF. The CDR3 bases are TGTGCCAGCAGCTTAGACAGGGGTGAGCAGTTCTTC.

The CDR3 coding sequence is TGTGCCAGCAGCGTAGCGAGGGACAGGTTGAACACTGAAGCTTTCTTT. This translates into CASSVARDRLNTEAFF. The chain recombines TRBV9 with TRBJ1-1; 8 nucleotides align to TRBD1. This CDR3 spans 16 amino acids. Germline V gene sequence: CDR1 SGDLS, CDR2 YYNGEE. The trim removed 0 bases at V and 0 bases at J, leaving 4 bases unmatched.

The chain recombines TRBV7-3 with TRBJ2-5; 10 bases align to TRBD2. J was trimmed by 5 bases and V by 6 bases; bases with no gene match: 9. Germline V lookup: CDR1 SGHTA, CDR2 FQGTGA. This CDR3 spans 15 amino acids. CDR3 DNA: TGTGCCAGCAGGCCGAGCGGGAGGGCCTGGGAGACCCAGTACTTC. Translation gives CASRPSGRAWETQYF.

This rearrangement joins TRBV25-1 to TRBJ2-1, with a weak D call TRBD2 (6 bases). CDR3 length: 15 residues. The germline V and J ends were trimmed by 1 base and 4 bases, with 11 bases remaining between them. The germline V gene has CDR1 MGHDK and CDR2 SYGVNS. The CDR3 DNA follows: TGTGCCAGCAGTGAATTAGTTGGGGGGTACAATGAGCAGTTCTTC. Translated, it gives CASSELVGGYNEQFF.

V is TRBV21-1 and J is TRBJ2-5; TRBD2, as called in the table, went unchecked against the DNA. TRBV21-1 is reported as a pseudogene. The CDR3 loop spans 14 amino acids. CDR3 coding DNA: TGTGCCAGCGGGCCGGGGTCTAAACCGGAGACCCAGTACTTC. This sequence encodes CASGPGSKPETQYF.

This chain connects TRBV14 to TRBJ2-1, with 8 nucleotides matching TRBD2. The CDR3 consists of 14 residues. V was pared by 6 bases and J by 7 bases, with 8 bases of the junction left unmatched. Germline V CDR1 and CDR2: SGHDN, FVKESK. CDR3 in DNA: TGTGCCAGCAGTCTCGGACTAGCAAGTAATGAGCAGTTCTTC. Amino acid sequence: CASSLGLASNEQFF.

This sequence joins TRBV30 and TRBJ2-5; 9 bases line up with TRBD1. The CDR3 has 14 residues. Trimming cost V 0 bases and J 4 bases; bases outside gene matches: 3. CDR1 and CDR2 from the germline V gene are GTSNPN and SVGIG (reference sequence). The CDR3 bases are TGTGCCTGGAGTGTAAGACAGGGGGGAGAGACCCAGTACTTC. Amino acid sequence: CAWSVRQGGETQYF.

The gene calls are TRBV18 and TRBJ2-3; D unclear. Per the germline V gene, CDR1 is KGHSH and CDR2 is LQKENI. V lost 2 bases, J lost 0 bases, and 9 bases lay in between. The CDR3 is 15 amino acids. The CDR3 DNA reads TGTGCCAGCTCACCATTAAGGCGGAGCACAGATACGCAGTATTTT. Translated, it gives CASSPLRRSTDTQYF.

This chain links TRBV27 with TRBJ1-1; D call uncertain. The germline V and J ends were trimmed by 8 bases and 1 base, with 11 bases remaining between them. The CDR3 contains 13 residues. CDR1 and CDR2 from the germline V gene are MNHEY and SMNVEV (reference sequence). Written as DNA, the CDR3 is TGTGCCAGCTCCCAGGTGGGGAACACTGAAGCTTTCTTT. Its translation: CASSQVGNTEAFF.

The chain joins TRBV30 to TRBJ1-5, with D perhaps TRBD1 (6 bases). Trimming took 0 bases from V and 4 from J, leaving 16 bases between them. The CDR3 contains 16 residues. CDR1 GTSNPN and CDR2 SVGIG come from the germline V gene (reference sequence). The CDR3 protein is CAWSVIGGGPNQPQHF. The CDR3 DNA follows: TGTGCCTGGAGTGTAATAGGGGGGGGCCCGAATCAGCCCCAGCATTTT.

The chain combines TRBV18 with TRBJ2-5; 8 bases fit TRBD1. Trimming took 5 bases from V and 5 from J; bases not matched to a gene: 4. The CDR3 has 13 residues. Germline V gives CDR1 KGHSH, CDR2 LQKENI. The CDR3 DNA follows: TGTGCCAGCTCAGGACAGGGAAGGGAGACCCAGTACTTC. This gives the protein CASSGQGRETQYF.

V is TRBV9 and J is TRBJ2-1; 9 nucleotides line up with TRBD1. V gave up 4 bases and J gave up 11 bases; unmatched junction bases: 10. CDR3 length: 14 amino acids. Germline assignment: CDR1 SGDLS and CDR2 YYNGEE. Written as DNA, the CDR3 is TGTGCCAGCAGCAAACCAACACAGGGGGCCAAGCAGTTCTTC. Encoded protein: CASSKPTQGAKQFF.

This clone has only one observation. The chain carries TRBV14 and TRBJ2-1; no clear D. V was cut by 0 bases and J by 12 bases, with 12 bases left in between. Germline values: CDR1 SGHDN, CDR2 FVKESK. This CDR3 has 13 amino acids. CDR3 nucleotides: TGTGCCAGCAGCCAAGATCGACTTCGAGGGCAGTTCTTC. It translates to CASSQDRLRGQFF.

The chain carries TRBV28 and TRBJ1-1; 7 nucleotides match TRBD1. V gave up 3 bases and J gave up 3 bases; unmatched junction bases: 4. Germline V gene lookup returns CDR1 MDHEN and CDR2 SYDVKM. The CDR3 contains 14 residues. The CDR3 loop reads CASSLGDSDTEAFF. CDR3 in DNA: TGTGCCAGCAGTTTGGGGGACAGTGACACTGAAGCTTTCTTT.

This clone was seen a handful of times. The rearrangement links TRBV20-1 to TRBJ2-7; 7 bases agree with TRBD1. Trimming removed 5 bases from V and 7 bases from J; junction bases left unmatched: 2. CDR3 length: 10 amino acids. Germline CDR1 is DFQATT and CDR2 is SNEGSKA (reference sequence). The CDR3: CSAYRGEQYF. The CDR3 DNA sequence: TGCAGTGCTTACAGGGGAGAGCAGTACTTC.